This T cell receptor beta chain stems from a study of T cell repertoires in ileal Crohn's disease. Time point defined: inflamed ileum from the surgical specimen. This clone was detected only once. The assay was immunoSEQ multiplex PCR, and TCRdb's table has in-frame clones only and misses some. The repertoire consists of around 8,000 clones, with around 85% occurring once and the leading ten covering approximately 11%. The CDR3 consists of 14 residues. Germline CDR1 and CDR2: SNHLY and FYNNEI. Trimming removed 6 bases from V and 6 bases from J, with 18 bases in between. The TCR sequence derives from an adult with Crohn's disease. V usage is TRBV2 and J usage is TRBJ2-7, with D possibly being TRBD2 (6 bases). Sequencing used ileal tissue. CDR3 DNA: TGTGCCAGCAGGGGAGGATATGTGGGGAGCGAGCAGTACTTC. Encoded protein: CASRGGYVGSEQYF.